The clone carrying this TCR beta chain was seen a single time. This entry comes from a study of T cell changes during pregnancy in multiple sclerosis. The V gene end was trimmed by 4 bases and the J gene end by 4 bases; junction bases not matched to a gene: 3. The CDR3 is 13 amino acids. Germline CDR1 and CDR2: SGDLS and YYNGEE. Repertoires were generated with immunoSEQ multiplex PCR, while TCRdb's copy carries only in-frame clones and drops some. The table includes about 48,000 clones, around 94% detected once. This specimen consisted of CD4+ T cells from peripheral blood mononuclear cells, obtained in the second trimester of pregnancy. The source of this sequence is a female donor in good health, enrolled as a control in a pregnancy study. The chain links TRBV9 to TRBJ1-1; 8 bases align to TRBD1. The CDR3 sequence is CASSLTGATEAFF. In nucleotides, the CDR3 is TGTGCCAGCAGCTTGACAGGGGCCACTGAAGCTTTCTTT.